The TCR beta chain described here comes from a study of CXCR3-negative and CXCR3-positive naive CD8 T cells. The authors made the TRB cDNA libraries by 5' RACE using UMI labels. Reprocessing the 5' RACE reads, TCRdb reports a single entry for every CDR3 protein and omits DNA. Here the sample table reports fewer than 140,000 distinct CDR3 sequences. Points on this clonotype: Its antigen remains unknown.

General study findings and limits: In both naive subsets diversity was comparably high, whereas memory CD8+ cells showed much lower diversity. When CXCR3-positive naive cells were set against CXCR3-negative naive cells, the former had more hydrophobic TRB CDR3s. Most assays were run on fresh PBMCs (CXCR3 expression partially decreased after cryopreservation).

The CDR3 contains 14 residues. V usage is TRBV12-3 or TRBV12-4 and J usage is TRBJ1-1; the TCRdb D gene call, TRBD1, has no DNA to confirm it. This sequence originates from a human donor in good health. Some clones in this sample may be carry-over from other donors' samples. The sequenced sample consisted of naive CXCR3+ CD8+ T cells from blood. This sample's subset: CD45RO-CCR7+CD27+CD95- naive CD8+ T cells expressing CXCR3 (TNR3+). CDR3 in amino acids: CASRHGRGTTEAFF.